This TCR beta chain was recovered during a study of beta chain features in type 1 diabetes. Study in general: Similarity in age, gender and cell yields was seen between patients and healthy donors. Study-level points and caveats: Moderate but significant shortening of TCRB CDR3s was recorded in all four CD4+ subsets from Type 1 diabetes patients.

This CDR3 has 17 amino acids. CDR1 PRHDT and CDR2 FYEKMQ come from the germline V gene (reference sequence). J was trimmed by 5 bases and V by 4 bases; bases with no gene match: 11. This clone was counted ten times or more. What it binds is unknown. Investigators reverse transcribed all isolated RNA, so they sequenced expressed TCRB transcripts. TCRdb keeps only in-frame clones here, not all; method: immunoSEQ multiplex PCR. Counted here are 110,000 to 150,000 clones, 6.9% occurring once; the ten biggest clones make up 1.1% to 1.5%. The sequenced sample consisted of central memory CD4+ T cells from blood. This chain joins TRBV13 and TRBJ2-1; 10 bases match TRBD2. The clonotype comes from a woman in her twenties or thirties in good health. Here the CDR3 DNA reads TGTGCCAGCAGCTACTCCCCGCTAGCGGGAGAGGACAATGAGCAGTTCTTC. Residues: CASSYSPLAGEDNEQFF.